The present T cell receptor (beta chain) was sequenced within a study of cytomegalovirus exposure and HLA in healthy donors. Germline V lookup: CDR1 LNHDA, CDR2 SQIVND (reference sequence). The ends lost 6 bases at V and 1 base at J; junction bases unmatched: 8. The CDR3 runs 15 residues. 60 Vbeta and 13 Jbeta primers were used in PCR. TCRdb's table, derived via immunoSEQ multiplex PCR, lists solely in-frame clones and lacks some. Of some 180,000 clones listed, around 80% were seen once; the top ten hold roughly 2%. The sample was PBMCs. The origin of this receptor is a woman aged 25 to 45 in good health and CMV-seronegative. The chain recombines TRBV19 with TRBJ1-1; 7 bases match TRBD1. The CDR3 region has the DNA TGTGCCAGTAGCGCGCACACAGGGGAGAACACTGAAGCTTTCTTT. Protein sequence: CASSAHTGENTEAFF.